This T cell receptor beta chain comes out of a study of blood T cell repertoires in COVID-19. Study context: From the United States, Italy and Spain came samples of acute and convalescent COVID-19. Sources were T cells, B-cell-depleted T cells, or PBMCs; the material itself was cDNA or gDNA.

Per the original methods: Reference gene primer amplification gave estimated nucleated cell counts. The repertoire was sequenced with immunoSEQ multiplex PCR; TCRdb's copy has only in-frame clones and lacks some. The DNA gave D and trimming, while V, J and clone size come from that table. The table has 200,000 to 250,000 clones, 70% to 90% seen once. The CDR3 spans 13 residues. The germline gives CDR1 MNHEY, CDR2 SMNVEV (reference sequence). J was trimmed by 7 bases and V by 5 bases; bases with no gene match: 5. Input material: peripheral blood. The chain links TRBV27 to TRBJ2-1; 7 bases map to TRBD1. The clonotype originates from a woman under 30 who had recovered from COVID-19. CDR3 in DNA: TGTGCCAGCAGTCCTGGACAGGTGAATGAGCAGTTCTTC. Translated, it gives CASSPGQVNEQFF.